This TCR beta chain was captured in a study of blood T cell repertoires in COVID-19. As handled by the study authors: Amplification from reference gene primers served as the basis for estimated nucleated cell counts. Method: immunoSEQ multiplex PCR; TCRdb's copy keeps in-frame clones and lacks some. V and J calls and clone size are given by that table; D and trimming were obtained from the DNA. The data hold about 210,000 clones, with 80% to 90% observed a single time. This CDR3 is 15 amino acids long. Losses at the gene ends were 4 bases for V and 8 bases for J; bases not matched to a gene: 14. Germline loops: CDR1 SGHNT, CDR2 YYREEE (reference sequence).

This clonotype was sampled from a woman of 80 years or more with COVID-19, enrolled during active disease. Specimen: peripheral blood. The chain is built from TRBV5-4 and TRBJ1-2; 7 bases line up with TRBD1. The CDR3 is CASSRNTGTAMGYTF. The DNA for the CDR3 is TGTGCCAGCAGCAGGAATACCGGGACAGCGATGGGCTACACCTTC.